This T cell receptor (beta chain) originates from a study of T cell repertoires in cytomegalovirus infection. Study context: It was recently identified HLA-C-restricted and well-studied HLA-B-restricted CMV epitopes that the study used. Indications of both CMV infection and matching HLA type were provided by public TCR beta signatures.

Germline V gives CDR1 SGHVS, CDR2 FQNEAQ. This CDR3 is 17 amino acids long. The V end lost 5 bases, the J end lost 14 bases, and 31 bases lay between the germline ends. Broader study findings: CMV-specific TCR beta clonotypes restricted by HLA-C dominated the ex vivo response. Frequencies of public TCR beta families were cumulated, and this identified carriers of CMV plus the relevant HLA.

Each CDR3 protein gets one entry after TCRdb re-called the reads with MiXCR. The data show over 95,000 distinct CDR3 sequences, about 33% seen once. This clonotype came up many times. Its antigen is not identified. The source was CD8+ T cells from cultured PBMCs, collected from culture after CMV antigen stimulation. The sequence was collected from a human donor in good health (CMV status not recorded). Some clones in this sample may be carry-over from other donors' samples. V is TRBV7-8 and J is TRBJ1-5; D ambiguous. The chain's CDR3 is CASSQQSASQASLYEHF. The DNA of the CDR3 is TGTGCCAGCAGCCAACAGTCAGCCAGCCAGGCAAGTCTATATGAGCATTTT.